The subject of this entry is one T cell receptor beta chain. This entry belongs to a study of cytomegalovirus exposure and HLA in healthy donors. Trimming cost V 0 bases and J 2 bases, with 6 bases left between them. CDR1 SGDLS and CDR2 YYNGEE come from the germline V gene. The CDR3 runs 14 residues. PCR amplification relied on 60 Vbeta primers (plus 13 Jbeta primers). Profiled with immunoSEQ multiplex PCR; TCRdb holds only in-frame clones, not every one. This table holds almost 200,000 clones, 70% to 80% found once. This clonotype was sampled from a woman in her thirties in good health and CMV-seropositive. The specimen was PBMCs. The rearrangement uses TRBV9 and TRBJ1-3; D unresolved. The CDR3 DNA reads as TGTGCCAGCAGCGTAGCCGAGCCTGGAAACACCATATATTTT. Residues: CASSVAEPGNTIYF.